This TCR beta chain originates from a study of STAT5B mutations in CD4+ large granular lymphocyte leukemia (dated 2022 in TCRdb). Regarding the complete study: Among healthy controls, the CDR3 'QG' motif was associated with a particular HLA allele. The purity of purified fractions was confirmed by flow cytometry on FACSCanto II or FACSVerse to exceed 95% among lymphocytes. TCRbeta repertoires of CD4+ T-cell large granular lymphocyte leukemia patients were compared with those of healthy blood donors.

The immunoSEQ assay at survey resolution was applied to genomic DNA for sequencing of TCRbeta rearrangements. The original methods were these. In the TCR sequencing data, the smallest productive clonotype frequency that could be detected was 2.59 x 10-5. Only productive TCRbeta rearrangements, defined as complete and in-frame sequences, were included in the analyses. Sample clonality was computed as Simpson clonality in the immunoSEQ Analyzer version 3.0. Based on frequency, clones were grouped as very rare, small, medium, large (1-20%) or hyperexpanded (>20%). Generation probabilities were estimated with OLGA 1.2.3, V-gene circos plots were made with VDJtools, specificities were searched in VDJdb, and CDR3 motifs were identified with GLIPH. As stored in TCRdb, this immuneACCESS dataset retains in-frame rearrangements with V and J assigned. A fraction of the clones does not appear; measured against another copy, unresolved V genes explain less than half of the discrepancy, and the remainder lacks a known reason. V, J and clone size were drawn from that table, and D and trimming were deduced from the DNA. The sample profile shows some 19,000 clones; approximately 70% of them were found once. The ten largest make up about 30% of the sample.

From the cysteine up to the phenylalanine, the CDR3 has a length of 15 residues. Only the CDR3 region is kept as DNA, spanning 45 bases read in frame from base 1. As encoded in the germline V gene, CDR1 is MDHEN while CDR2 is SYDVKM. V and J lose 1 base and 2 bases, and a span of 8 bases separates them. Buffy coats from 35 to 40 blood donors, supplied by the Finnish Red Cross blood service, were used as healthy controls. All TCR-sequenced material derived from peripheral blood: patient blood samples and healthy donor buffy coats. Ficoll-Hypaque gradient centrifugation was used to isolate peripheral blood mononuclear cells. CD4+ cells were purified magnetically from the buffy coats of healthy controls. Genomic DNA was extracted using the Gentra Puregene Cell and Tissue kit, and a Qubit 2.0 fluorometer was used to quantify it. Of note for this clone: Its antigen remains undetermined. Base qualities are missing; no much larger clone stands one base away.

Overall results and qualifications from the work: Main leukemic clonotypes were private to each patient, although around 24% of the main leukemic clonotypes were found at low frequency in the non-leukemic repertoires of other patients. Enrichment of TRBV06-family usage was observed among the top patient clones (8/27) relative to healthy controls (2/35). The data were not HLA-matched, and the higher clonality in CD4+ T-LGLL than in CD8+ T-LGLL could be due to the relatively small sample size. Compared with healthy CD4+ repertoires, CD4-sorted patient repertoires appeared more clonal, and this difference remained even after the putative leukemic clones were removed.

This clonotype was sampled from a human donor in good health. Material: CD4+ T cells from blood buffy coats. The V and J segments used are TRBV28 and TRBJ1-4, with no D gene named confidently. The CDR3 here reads CASSLSGSTNEKLFF. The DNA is TGTGCCAGCAGTTTATCGGGGAGTACTAATGAAAAACTGTTTTTT.